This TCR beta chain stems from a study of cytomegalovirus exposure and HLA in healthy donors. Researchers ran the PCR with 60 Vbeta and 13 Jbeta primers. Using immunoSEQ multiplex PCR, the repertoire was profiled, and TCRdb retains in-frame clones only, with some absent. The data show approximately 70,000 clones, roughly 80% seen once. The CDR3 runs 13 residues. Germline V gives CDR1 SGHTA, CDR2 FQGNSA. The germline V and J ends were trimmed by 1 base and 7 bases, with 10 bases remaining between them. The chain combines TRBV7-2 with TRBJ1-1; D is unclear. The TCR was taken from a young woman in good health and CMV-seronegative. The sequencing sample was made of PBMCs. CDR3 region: CASSLVRAGEAFF. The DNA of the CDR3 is TGTGCCAGCAGCTTAGTTCGTGCGGGTGAAGCTTTCTTT.